The entry that follows covers one TCR beta chain sequence. The record originates from a study of blood T cell repertoires in COVID-19. As originally analysed: Amplification from reference gene primers served as the basis for estimated nucleated cell counts. Sequenced by immunoSEQ multiplex PCR; TCRdb stores in-frame clones only, minus some. V, J and clone size derive from that table, while D and trimming were established from the DNA sequence. The sample yields roughly 130,000 clones, about 86% seen once. CDR3 length: 12 amino acids. The V gene lost 5 bases and the J gene lost 3 bases, with 8 bases spanning the gap. Per the germline V gene, CDR1 is KGHSH and CDR2 is LQKENI.

Material for sequencing was PBMCs or T cells enriched from blood (not recorded which). This receptor was identified in a man aged 45-65 years who had recovered from COVID-19. V gene TRBV18 combines with J gene TRBJ2-7; weak D call: TRBD1 (6 bases). The CDR3 loop reads CASSTGHYEQYF. CDR3 in DNA: TGTGCCAGCTCAACGGGACACTACGAGCAGTACTTC.